Listed here are 25 T cell receptor beta chains from one sample, sequenced in a study of T-cell reconstitution after alpha-beta-depleted transplantation in children. Study-wide points: Several hundred rapidly expanded clones from non-depleted graft cells reportedly supplied alpha-beta T cells about two months post-transplant.

Antigens of these TCRs are unknown. The TCRbeta library incorporated unique molecular identifiers. MiXCR, run by TCRdb on the PCR reads, gives a single entry per CDR3 protein. Of tens of thousands of distinct CDR3 sequences listed, around 7% are singletons. The source material was peripheral blood, sampled 60 days after TCRalphabeta/CD19-depleted stem cell transplant. The receptors originated from a child younger than two who had a stem cell transplant for acute myeloid leukemia, so the T cells may come from the graft donor.

This clonotype was recorded at least ten times. This chain joins TRBV6-5 and TRBJ2-7, with TRBD1 matching 9 bases. Germline lookup yields CDR1 MNHEY and CDR2 SVGAGI. The length of the CDR3 is 17 residues. V shed 0 bases and J 0 bases; nucleotides not matched to a gene: 6. In nucleotides, the CDR3 is TGTGCCAGCAGTTACTCGGACAGGGGTGTTTTCTCCTACGAGCAGTACTTC. Its translation is CASSYSDRGVFSYEQYF.

This clonotype was counted ten times or more. The J gene is TRBJ1-5, the V gene TRBV9, with D perhaps TRBD1 (6 bases). Trimming removed 4 bases at V and 11 bases at J, with 16 bases between. Germline-derived CDR1 and CDR2 are SGDLS and YYNGEE. The length of the CDR3 is 13 residues. This CDR3 reads CASSLGGAGSQHF. CDR3 nucleotide sequence: TGTGCCAGCAGCCTTGGGGGGGCTGGGTCCCAGCATTTT.

This clonotype has more than one count but fewer than ten. This rearrangement joins TRBV30 to TRBJ2-1; 7 positions agree with TRBD1. The CDR3 extends over 17 amino acids. CDR1 and CDR2 (germline): GTSNPN, SVGIG (reference sequence). The V and J ends lost 2 bases and 5 bases, in that order; junction bases with no gene match: 15. CDR3 nucleotide sequence: TGTGCCTGGAGTTATTTGCCGGGACAGCGATTGAACAATGAGCAGTTCTTC. It encodes CAWSYLPGQRLNNEQFF.

This clonotype was detected many times. The chain couples TRBV6-2 or TRBV6-3 to TRBJ2-1, with D uncertain. This CDR3 is 13 amino acids long. V shed 5 bases and J shed 3 bases, with 8 bases lying between them. Germline V CDR1 and CDR2: MNHEY, SVGEGT. Written as DNA, the CDR3 is TGTGCCAGCAGTCTAACGGACTACAATGAGCAGTTCTTC. Translating gives CASSLTDYNEQFF.

About this clonotype itself: A much more abundant neighbour one base away suggests this may be a read error. The chain uses TRBV22-1 and TRBJ2-1; TRBD1 reflects the table's D call only, with no check against the DNA. TRBV22-1 is listed as a pseudogene. This CDR3 is 18 amino acids long. CDR3 nucleotide sequence: TGTACCAGCAGCACCACGACCTTTTGGCGGGCGACATACAATGAGCAGTTCTTC. Its protein product is CTSSTTTFWRATYNEQFF.

This clonotype was counted many times. The chain uses TRBV5-1 and TRBJ2-3, with a tentative D call TRBD2 (6 bases). This CDR3 spans 16 amino acids. With 2 bases removed from V and 2 bases from J, the gap between germline ends came to 15 bases. Germline V gives CDR1 SGHRS, CDR2 YFSETQ. This chain's CDR3 is CASSFGWRDHTDTQYF. The DNA of the CDR3 is TGCGCCAGCAGCTTCGGATGGCGGGACCACACAGATACGCAGTATTTT.

This clonotype was detected ten times or more. This rearrangement joins TRBV27 to TRBJ2-3; 13 bases agree with TRBD2. Germline CDR1 MNHEY, CDR2 SMNVEV (reference sequence). The junction had 15 bases not matched to a gene; V was cut back by 1 base and J by 2 bases. CDR3 length: 21 amino acids. As DNA, the CDR3 is TGTGCCAGCAGTTTATTAACACCCGGACTAGCGGGAGAAGAATCCACAGATACGCAGTATTTT. It translates to CASSLLTPGLAGEESTDTQYF.

This clonotype was observed at least ten times. This chain uses TRBV27 with TRBJ2-3, with 7 bases that match TRBD1. Germline V gene data show CDR1 as MNHEY and CDR2 as SMNVEV (reference sequence). The CDR3 spans 14 residues. V lost 4 bases and J lost 2; bases outside the gene matches: 3. The CDR3 sequence is CASSWDSFTDTQYF. The CDR3 region has the DNA TGTGCCAGCAGTTGGGACAGTTTCACAGATACGCAGTATTTT.

This clonotype was seen repeatedly, ten times or more. The gene calls are TRBV6-2 or TRBV6-3 and TRBJ1-6; D is perhaps TRBD1 (6 bases). This CDR3 has 15 amino acids. The ends were cut back, 2 bases at V and 7 bases at J, with 12 bases in the middle. Germline loops: CDR1 MNHEY, CDR2 SVGEGT. This CDR3 reads CASSYGTYDNSPLHF. The CDR3 nucleotides read TGTGCCAGCAGTTACGGGACATACGACAATTCACCCCTCCACTTT.

This chain links TRBV30 with TRBJ2-7; no clear D. The germline CDR1 and CDR2 sequences are GTSNPN and SVGIG (reference sequence). CDR3 size: 13 residues. V was clipped by 1 base and J by 2 bases, with 9 bases between them. In DNA, the CDR3 is TGTGCCTGGAGTGCCTTAGCCCCCTACGAGCAGTACTTC. It translates to CAWSALAPYEQYF.

This clonotype has ten or more counts. The chain couples TRBV28 to TRBJ2-5; 8 nucleotides match TRBD2. The trim removed 2 bases at V and 1 base at J, leaving 6 bases unmatched. Germline values: CDR1 MDHEN, CDR2 SYDVKM. This CDR3 has 16 amino acids. The CDR3 protein is CASSLPPGGVQETQYF. CDR3 nucleotide sequence: TGTGCCAGCAGTTTACCCCCGGGAGGGGTCCAAGAGACCCAGTACTTC.

This clonotype was observed many times. The chain links TRBV25-1 to TRBJ2-1; perhaps TRBD2 as D (5 bases). The V end lost 4 bases, the J end lost 7 bases, and 11 bases lay between the germline ends. Germline V gene data show CDR1 as MGHDK and CDR2 as SYGVNS. The CDR3 length is 13 residues. CDR3 in DNA: TGTGCCAGCAGTGCGGGGATCGGGAATGAGCAGTTCTTC. It specifies CASSAGIGNEQFF. The whole variable domain, filled in from reference TRBV25-1 and TRBJ2-1, reads EADIYQTPRYLVIGTGKKITLECSQTMGHDKMYWYQQDPGMELHLIHYSYGVNSTEKGDLSSESTVSRIRTEHFPLTLESARPSHTSQYLCASSAGIGNEQFFGPGTRLTVL.

This clonotype was seen ten or more times. The chain uses TRBV15 and TRBJ2-7; 11 bases match TRBD2. J lost 2 bases, V lost 10 bases, and 4 bases had no gene match. CDR3 length: 13 amino acids. CDR1 LNHNV and CDR2 YYDKDF come from the germline V gene (reference sequence). CDR3: CASRLAGTYEQYF. As DNA, the CDR3 is TGTGCCAGCCGACTAGCGGGGACCTACGAGCAGTACTTC.

This clonotype has a count of ten or more. This chain joins TRBV19 and TRBJ2-5, with D perhaps matching TRBD1 (5 bases). Germline CDR1 reads LNHDA; CDR2 reads SQIVND (reference sequence). The CDR3 is made up of 13 amino acids. Trimming cost V 1 base and J 4 bases, with 7 bases left between them. The CDR3 nucleotides read TGTGCCAGTAGTATAGGGACACCAGAGACCCAGTACTTC. Its protein product is CASSIGTPETQYF.

This clonotype was observed many times. This chain joins TRBV6-5 and TRBJ2-5; a possible D gene is TRBD1 (6 bases). The CDR3 spans 15 residues. CDR1 is MNHEY and CDR2 is SVGAGI in the germline V gene. V was cut by 2 bases and J by 5 bases, with 15 bases left in between. The DNA for the CDR3 is TGTGCCAGCAGTTACCTCGGCAGGGGTGGGGAGACCCAGTACTTC. This sequence encodes CASSYLGRGGETQYF.

The CDR3 reads CASSSPSGSPGYAEAFF. CDR3 coding DNA: TGCGCCAGCAGTAGCCCCAGCGGCAGCCCCGGTTACGCTGAAGCTTTCTTT. This chain uses TRBV5-1 with TRBJ1-1; unclear D gene. Germline loops: CDR1 SGHRS, CDR2 YFSETQ. Trimming cost V 5 bases and J 6 bases, with 26 bases left between them. The CDR3 contains 17 residues.

This clonotype was picked up a small number of times. CDR3 sequence (DNA): TGTGCCAGCAGTTACCAGGACAGGGAACAAGAGACCCAGTACTTC. As protein: CASSYQDREQETQYF. The J gene is TRBJ2-5, the V gene TRBV6-5; 8 positions match TRBD1. The CDR3 is 15 amino acids. After removal of 2 bases from V and 2 bases from J, the junction contained 4 bases not matched to a gene. From germline, CDR1 is MNHEY and CDR2 SVGAGI.

This clonotype was counted at least ten times. The rearrangement joins TRBV20-1 to TRBJ1-2; weak D call: TRBD1 (6 bases). Germline V gene data show CDR1 as DFQATT and CDR2 as SNEGSKA (reference sequence). Trimming removed 7 bases from V and 0 bases from J, with 21 bases in between. This CDR3 comprises 16 residues. The CDR3 here is CSVRGQGRRANYGYTF. DNA of the CDR3: TGCAGTGTCAGAGGGCAGGGGCGAAGGGCTAACTATGGCTACACCTTC.

This clonotype was detected many times. The gene calls are TRBV7-3 and TRBJ2-1; TRBD2 agrees at 9 bases. Germline CDR1 is SGHTA and CDR2 is FQGTGA. With V trimmed by 5 bases and J by 2 bases, 7 bases remained unmatched. The CDR3 length is 16 residues. CDR3 sequence (DNA): TGTGCCAGCAGCCTCCGATTAGCGGGGGCCTACAATGAGCAGTTCTTC. It encodes CASSLRLAGAYNEQFF.

This clonotype was detected ten times or more. V is TRBV12-3 or TRBV12-4 and J is TRBJ2-3; a weak D match, TRBD1 (8 bases). V lost 5 bases to trimming and J lost 2 bases, with 14 bases between them. The CDR3 spans 15 residues. CDR3 nucleotides: TGTGCCAGCAGTAAACAGGGGGGGGTCACAGATACGCAGTATTTT. Its protein is CASSKQGGVTDTQYF.

The table lists this clonotype with many counts. This sequence joins TRBV12-3 or TRBV12-4 and TRBJ1-4, with a weak D call TRBD1 (5 bases). Trimming shortened V by 3 bases and J by 4 bases, and 9 bases separated the two germline ends. The CDR3 is made up of 14 amino acids. This CDR3 reads CASSLGLLNEKLFF. The CDR3 coding sequence is TGTGCCAGCAGTTTGGGACTCCTTAATGAAAAACTGTTTTTT.

The sample holds many counts of this clonotype. The genes are TRBV10-3 and TRBJ2-1; D call uncertain. Germline-derived CDR1 and CDR2 are ENHRY and SYGVKD. CDR3 length: 12 amino acids. Between the trimmed V and J ends, which lost 0 bases and 5 bases, there was a span of 2 bases. The CDR3 sequence is CAISESDNEQFF. DNA for the CDR3: TGTGCCATCAGTGAGTCGGACAATGAGCAGTTCTTC.

Many counts were recorded for this clonotype. V is TRBV5-6 and J is TRBJ1-5, with TRBD1 as a possible D gene (6 bases). This CDR3 contains 14 residues. Germline assignment: CDR1 SGHDT and CDR2 YYEEEE. The V gene lost 1 base and the J gene lost 9 bases, with 14 bases spanning the gap. The CDR3 nucleotides are TGTGCCAGCAGCTTGAACGGGGGCCCCCCGCCCCAGCATTTT. It translates to CASSLNGGPPPQHF.

There are many counts of this clonotype. The rearrangement joins TRBV29-1 to TRBJ2-6; 8 bases match TRBD2. CDR3 length: 18 residues. The V gene end was trimmed by 6 bases and the J gene end by 0 bases; junction bases not matched to a gene: 13. CDR1 is SQVTM, CDR2 ANQGSEA, per germline. For the CDR3, the DNA is TGCAGCGTGGGGACTAGGGGGAGAGTAGGCTCTGGGGCCAACGTCCTGACTTTC. It specifies CSVGTRGRVGSGANVLTF.

There are many counts of this clonotype. V usage is TRBV6-1 and J usage is TRBJ2-5; maybe TRBD1 (6 bases). The CDR3 extends over 15 amino acids. Germline V gives CDR1 MNHNS, CDR2 SASEGT. The germline V and J ends were trimmed by 3 bases and 0 bases, with 11 bases remaining between them. The CDR3 region has the DNA TGTGCCAGCAGTGAGGACAGAATTTACCAAGAGACCCAGTACTTC. Its protein is CASSEDRIYQETQYF.